The rows below give T cell receptor beta chains drawn from one sample of a study of post-analysis software for immune sequencing data. Each CDR3 protein gets one entry after TCRdb re-called the PCR reads with MiXCR. The sample consists of approximately 400,000 distinct CDR3 sequences, about a third of them appearing once. The sequencing input was blood. Receptors originate from a girl between 10 and 17 years old with multiple sclerosis. Each CDR3 is given with its conserved first and last residue. A D gene is named only where the DNA matches it firmly. The size of a clone is reported for some rows only, either as once, few or many, or as a class for expanded clones.

V	size	J	D	DNA	CDR3
TRBV5-1	-	TRBJ2-3	-	TGCGCCAGCAGGTCGGGGAGTGGTCTAACCCCAGATACGCAGTATTTT	CASRSGSGLTPDTQYF
TRBV6-2/TRBV6-3	-	TRBJ2-6	-	TGTGCCAGCAGTTCCGGCTCCACTGGGGCCAACGTCCTGACTTTC	CASSSGSTGANVLTF
TRBV13	-	TRBJ1-1	-	TGTGCCAGCAGCTTGATCATCCGCTACACTGAAGCTTTCTTT	CASSLIIRYTEAFF
TRBV20-1	few	TRBJ2-5	-	TGCAGTGCTAAATCGGGGTCCCAAGAGACCCAGTACTTC	CSAKSGSQETQYF
TRBV6-2/TRBV6-3	few	TRBJ2-5	-	TGTGCCAGCAGTGACCCGACCACTGAAGAGACCCAGTACTTC	CASSDPTTEETQYF
TRBV6-1	-	TRBJ2-3	-	TGTGCCAGCAGTCCCTGGGGGGGGCTAGAAAGCACAGATACGCAGTATTTT	CASSPWGGLESTDTQYF
TRBV5-1	few	TRBJ2-1	TRBD2	TGCGCCAGCAGCTTGGTAGGCGGGGGCTACAATGAGCAGTTCTTC	CASSLVGGGYNEQFF
TRBV2	few	TRBJ2-4	-	TGTGCCAGCAGTTACGGCTCGACTGATTGGGAAAACATTCAGTACTTC	CASSYGSTDWENIQYF
TRBV12-3/TRBV12-4	-	TRBJ2-2	-	TGTGCCAGCAGTTTTGGCAGGGCGGTTAATGGGCTGTTTTTT	CASSFGRAVNGLFF
TRBV5-1	-	TRBJ2-1	-	TGCGCCAGCAGCTGGGGGGTGGGGCGGGGTCATGAGCAGTTCTTC	CASSWGVGRGHEQFF
TRBV4-1	few	TRBJ2-1	-	TGCGCCAGCAGCCAAGATCCCCAGACTAGAGGGCCCCGCAATGAGCAGTTTTTC	CASSQDPQTRGPRNEQFF
TRBV2	-	TRBJ2-7	-	TGTGCCAGCAGTGAATTCATGTCGCCCGAGCAGTACTTC	CASSEFMSPEQYF
TRBV12-3/TRBV12-4	few	TRBJ1-2	-	TGTGCCAGCAGTTTGTATGGCTACACCTTC	CASSLYGYTF
TRBV20-1	-	TRBJ2-3	TRBD1	TGCAGTGCTAGTAAGGGTCAATCTAGCAGGGGGACGCAGTATTTT	CSASKGQSSRGTQYF
TRBV9	-	TRBJ2-4	-	TGTGCCAGCAGTGGGTTCAAAAACATTCAGTACTTC	CASSGFKNIQYF
TRBV9	few	TRBJ2-1	TRBD2	TGTGCCAGCAGCGTAGGGCGGGAGCGGGGGGCGGTGAATGAGCAGTTCTTC	CASSVGRERGAVNEQFF
TRBV7-9	few	TRBJ2-3	-	TGTGCCAGCAGCCTCGGACAGCCTCCTTTTGTAGATACGCAGTATTTT	CASSLGQPPFVDTQYF
TRBV7-2	-	TRBJ1-1	-	TGTGCCAGCAGAAGTAACACTGAAGCTTTCTTT	CASRSNTEAFF
TRBV7-3	-	TRBJ2-1	TRBD2	TGTGCCAGCAGCTTTGCGGGGGGCTCAAACAATGAGCAGTTCTTC	CASSFAGGSNNEQFF
TRBV10-3	many	TRBJ2-7	-	TGTGCCATCAGTCAGACTAGGGACTACGAGCAGTACTTC	CAISQTRDYEQYF
TRBV27	-	TRBJ2-3	TRBD2	TGTGCCAGCAGTTCCCTTAGCGGGGGGCCCTACTCTTCGTATTTT	CASSSLSGGPYSSYF
TRBV7-2	-	TRBJ1-5	-	TGTGCCAGCAGCCCGGCGGAGAGTCAGCCCCAGCATTTT	CASSPAESQPQHF
TRBV29-1	few	TRBJ1-5	-	TGCAGCGTTGATCAGGGAGAAGGTCAGCCCCAGCATTTT	CSVDQGEGQPQHF
TRBV7-2	-	TRBJ2-7	-	TGTGCCAGCAGCTCGATTAGCCTAGCCTACGAGCAGTACTTC	CASSSISLAYEQYF
TRBV7-3	few	TRBJ2-1	-	TGTGCTAGCAGCTTCTACGGAGACAATGAGCAGTTCTTC	CASSFYGDNEQFF
TRBV13	few	TRBJ2-5	-	TGTGCCAGCAGCTTAGGCCACATCAGCGGAGAGACCCAGTACTTC	CASSLGHISGETQYF
TRBV19	-	TRBJ2-1	-	TGTGCCAGTAGTATTCAGGACCAACAGTACAATGAGCAGTTCTTC	CASSIQDQQYNEQFF
TRBV18	once	TRBJ2-7	-	TGTGCCAGCTCACCACCCACGGGGGAGCAGTACTTC	CASSPPTGEQYF